This T cell receptor (beta chain) was found in a study of T cell changes during pregnancy in multiple sclerosis. This clone was seen only a few times. V lost 5 bases and J 1 base, leaving 14 bases between the germline ends. Germline V gene data show CDR1 as SNHLY and CDR2 as FYNNEI. The CDR3 has 15 residues. The repertoire was sequenced with immunoSEQ multiplex PCR; TCRdb's copy has only in-frame clones and lacks some. The top ten hold approximately 1.8% of the sample, which has under 80,000 clones, approximately 91% seen once. The clonotype comes from a female donor with multiple sclerosis, enrolled in a pregnancy study. The chain is built from TRBV2 and TRBJ2-5, with TRBD2 as a possible D gene (6 bases). Source: peripheral blood, taken in the first trimester of pregnancy. The CDR3 nucleotides are TGTGCCAGCAGTTCCACGGGACTCCTCCAAGAGACCCAGTACTTC. Protein sequence: CASSSTGLLQETQYF.